These T cell receptor beta chains were read from a single sample in a study of blood T cells in healthy people across ages. TCRdb redid the calling of the 5' RACE reads with MiXCR, one entry per CDR3 protein. Of around 790,000 distinct CDR3 sequences in the sample, under 45% were seen once. The sequenced material came from blood. The source is a man aged 55-75 years in good health. Both conserved end residues are part of each CDR3. D genes are given only for firm matches. Clone size, where shown, is once, few, many, or a class for clones that have expanded.

V gene	J gene	CDR3 length	clone size	D gene	CDR3 protein	CDR3 DNA
TRBV5-1	TRBJ2-5	16	many	-	CASSAGPASIQETQYF	TGCGCCAGCAGCGCGGGACCTGCATCCATACAAGAGACCCAGTACTTC
TRBV7-2	TRBJ2-7	11	-	TRBD1	CASGDRSEQYF	TGTGCCAGCGGGGACAGATCCGAGCAGTACTTC
TRBV7-9	TRBJ2-7	14	-	TRBD1	CASSVVAGGSEQYF	TGTGCCAGCAGCGTAGTTGCAGGGGGCTCGGAGCAGTACTTC
TRBV5-1	TRBJ2-7	12	few	-	CASSPMGEEQYF	TGCGCCAGCAGCCCTATGGGTGAAGAGCAGTACTTC
TRBV27	TRBJ2-1	13	-	-	CASSSRWVGEQFF	TGTGCCAGCAGTTCACGTTGGGTGGGTGAGCAGTTCTTC
TRBV5-6	TRBJ2-1	15	once	TRBD1	CASSLAGTEVLEQFF	TGTGCCAGCAGCTTGGCTGGGACAGAGGTGCTTGAGCAGTTCTTC
TRBV11-2	TRBJ2-5	15	once	TRBD1	CASSPDRGPPQTQYF	TGTGCCAGCAGCCCCGACAGGGGCCCACCCCAGACCCAGTACTTC
TRBV12-3/TRBV12-4	TRBJ1-2	14	-	-	CASSLAGALPGYTF	TGTGCCAGCAGTTTAGCAGGGGCACTTCCTGGCTACACCTTC
TRBV29-1	TRBJ2-7	12	-	-	CSVDTGLGEQYF	TGCAGCGTGGACACGGGACTCGGGGAGCAGTACTTC
TRBV5-1	TRBJ2-7	16	-	TRBD2	CASSSGLAGGHNEQYF	TGCGCCAGCAGCTCGGGACTAGCGGGGGGCCACAATGAGCAGTACTTC
TRBV4-3	TRBJ2-7	15	-	TRBD2	CASSQVTSGVYEQYF	TGCGCCAGCAGCCAAGTTACTAGCGGGGTGTACGAGCAGTACTTC
TRBV20-1	TRBJ2-1	14	many	TRBD1	CSGDRVNAYNEQFF	TGCAGTGGGGACAGGGTGAATGCCTACAATGAGCAGTTCTTC
TRBV7-2	TRBJ2-1	14	many	-	CASSFQGSNNEQFF	TGTGCCAGCAGCTTCCAGGGCTCTAACAATGAGCAGTTCTTC
TRBV14	TRBJ1-1	13	-	-	CASSQETGTRAFF	TGTGCCAGCAGCCAAGAAACAGGGACGAGGGCTTTCTTT
TRBV6-2/TRBV6-3	TRBJ1-2	15	-	TRBD1	CASSFQDRESSGYTF	TGTGCCAGCAGTTTCCAGGACAGGGAGTCGAGTGGCTACACCTTC